Below are 30 T cell receptor beta chains sequenced from a single sample in a study of T cells after yellow fever vaccination. TCRdb redid the calling of the 5' RACE reads with MiXCR, one entry per CDR3 protein. Of around 320,000 distinct CDR3 sequences in the sample, approximately 4% were seen once. Sequences were derived from PBMCs, sampled 15 days after the yellow fever booster vaccination. Source of these receptors: a man aged 18 to 30 who received the YFV17D yellow fever vaccine.

This clonotype came up a few times. This sequence joins TRBV7-6 and TRBJ2-2; D ambiguous. The V and J ends lost 5 bases and 0 bases respectively, with 13 bases between them. The CDR3 consists of 16 residues. CDR1 SGHVS and CDR2 FNYEAQ come from the germline V gene. The CDR3 region is CASSPATATNTGELFF. CDR3 nucleotide sequence: TGTGCCAGCAGCCCGGCCACTGCCACGAACACCGGGGAGCTGTTTTTT.

This clonotype appeared a few times. V and J are TRBV7-2 and TRBJ2-7; D might be TRBD2 (5 bases). The germline V and J ends were trimmed by 4 bases and 4 bases, with 14 bases remaining between them. Germline V gene data show CDR1 as SGHTA and CDR2 as FQGNSA. The CDR3 contains 14 residues. The CDR3 nucleotides are TGTGCCAGCAGCTCCCGGCCGGGGTATTACGAGCAGTACTTC. This codes for CASSSRPGYYEQYF.

The chain carries TRBV4-1 and TRBJ2-3; possibly TRBD2 for D (5 bases). V shed 3 bases and J shed 2 bases, with 12 bases lying between them. The CDR3 runs to 15 residues. Germline V lookup: CDR1 MGHRA, CDR2 YSYEKL. The CDR3 nucleotides are TGCGCCAGCAGCCAGCGTTTCGGGGTCACAGATACGCAGTATTTT. Its translation is CASSQRFGVTDTQYF.

This clonotype was seen more than once but under ten times. This chain connects TRBV5-1 to TRBJ1-3; D might be TRBD1 (6 bases). Between the trimmed V and J ends, which lost 0 bases and 7 bases, there was a span of 20 bases. This CDR3 spans 17 amino acids. Germline V gene sequence: CDR1 SGHRS, CDR2 YFSETQ. In nucleotides, the CDR3 is TGCGCCAGCAGCTTGGTATCAGGGGATCGTTGGGGTAACACCATATATTTT. Translation gives CASSLVSGDRWGNTIYF.

As DNA, the CDR3 is TGCAGTGCCCCACGGAGGAAAAGTGGGTTGACAGATACGCAGTATTTT. Translation: CSAPRRKSGLTDTQYF. V is TRBV20-1 and J is TRBJ2-3; TRBD2 is a possible D gene (5 bases). From germline, CDR1 is DFQATT and CDR2 SNEGSKA (reference sequence). CDR3 length equals 16 residues. V lost 6 bases and J lost 3, with 22 bases in between.

The chain employs TRBV25-1 and TRBJ2-4; 10 bases are shared with TRBD1. Per the germline V gene, CDR1 is MGHDK and CDR2 is SYGVNS. Trimming took 4 bases from V and 6 from J; bases not matched to a gene: 9. This CDR3 region has 16 residues. The CDR3 nucleotides are TGTGCCAGCAGTGCCCCCCCCGGGACAGGGGTAAACATTCAGTACTTC. This codes for CASSAPPGTGVNIQYF.

This clonotype was seen a few times. The chain combines TRBV6-6 with TRBJ1-4; a possible D gene is TRBD1 (5 bases). The CDR3 totals 12 residues. Trimming removed 11 bases from V and 6 bases from J, with 13 bases in between. The germline gives CDR1 MNHNY, CDR2 SVGAGI (reference sequence). The CDR3 nucleotides are TGTGCCGCGGGGGTGGGACATGAAAAACTGTTTTTT. As protein: CAAGVGHEKLFF.

As to this clonotype: Given a much more abundant clone one base away, this may be a read error. The V and J genes are TRBV5-1 and TRBJ2-1, with D perhaps matching TRBD1 (6 bases). The V end lost 3 bases, the J end lost 2 bases, and 9 bases lay between the germline ends. The CDR3 has 14 residues. CDR1 SGHRS and CDR2 YFSETQ come from the germline V gene. The CDR3 DNA follows: TGCGCCAGCAGCTCAGGGGTAGCCTACAATGAGCAGTTCTTC. Translating it yields CASSSGVAYNEQFF.

This clonotype was picked up a small number of times. This chain joins TRBV7-2 and TRBJ1-5, with D perhaps TRBD1 (6 bases). CDR3 length: 16 residues. Germline V gives CDR1 SGHTA, CDR2 FQGNSA. Trimming pared 5 bases from V and 5 bases from J, leaving 19 bases between. The CDR3 bases are TGTGCCAGCAGCCCTGCCCGGGGGGCTGGGGATCAGCCCCAGCATTTT. Residues: CASSPARGAGDQPQHF.

This clonotype was recorded a few times. CDR3 nucleotides: TGTGCCAGCAGCCTAGCGAAAAACTTCAACAATGAGCAGTTCTTC. Translation gives CASSLAKNFNNEQFF. This rearrangement joins TRBV5-4 to TRBJ2-1; possible D gene TRBD2, 6 bases. CDR3 length: 15 residues. Germline CDR1 is SGHNT and CDR2 is YYREEE (reference sequence). Between the trimmed V and J ends, which lost 4 bases and 5 bases, there was a span of 16 bases.

This clonotype was seen only a few times. V usage is TRBV2 and J usage is TRBJ2-7; 7 positions agree with TRBD2. Germline V gene data show CDR1 as SNHLY and CDR2 as FYNNEI. After removal of 6 bases from V and 11 bases from J, the junction contained 7 bases not matched to a gene. The CDR3 totals 11 residues. This CDR3 reads CASRGTTFKYV. CDR3 sequence (DNA): TGTGCCAGCAGGGGGACTACCTTTAAGTACGTC.

The sample holds a few counts of this clonotype. The chain links TRBV4-3 to TRBJ2-5, with a weak D call TRBD1 (7 bases). V was clipped by 0 bases and J by 7 bases, with 21 bases between them. Germline CDR1 and CDR2: LGHNA and YSLEER. The length of the CDR3 is 17 residues. The DNA for the CDR3 is TGCGCCAGCAGCCAAGATAATGGCAGGGGGATGCGGGGGACCCAGTACTTC. Its translation: CASSQDNGRGMRGTQYF.

In this sample, this clonotype turned up a few times. J is TRBJ2-5 and V is TRBV9; 8 bases are shared with TRBD2. From germline, CDR1 is SGDLS and CDR2 YYNGEE. V lost 2 bases, J lost 2 bases, and 5 bases stayed unmatched. CDR3 length equals 15 residues. The CDR3 bases are TGTGCCAGCAGCGTCCGAGCGGGGGAGCAAGAGACCCAGTACTTC. The encoded protein is CASSVRAGEQETQYF.

This clonotype was seen a few times. The chain carries TRBV7-2 and TRBJ2-2; D not certain. Trimming cost V 2 bases and J 0 bases, with 4 bases left between them. Germline assignment: CDR1 SGHTA and CDR2 FQGNSA. The CDR3 covers 14 residues. Here the CDR3 reads CASSLPANTGELFF. For the CDR3, the DNA is TGTGCCAGCAGCTTACCGGCGAACACCGGGGAGCTGTTTTTT.

At least ten counts were recorded for this clonotype. V usage is TRBV5-1 and J usage is TRBJ2-7; a possible D gene is TRBD2 (6 bases). The V end was cut by 1 base, the J end by 6 bases, with 17 bases between. The CDR3 is 15 amino acids. In germline, CDR1 is SGHRS, CDR2 YFSETQ. In nucleotides, the CDR3 is TGCGCCAGCAGCTTGATAAGTGGGACTCCCTTCGAGCAGTACTTC. Its protein product is CASSLISGTPFEQYF.

This clonotype was seen a handful of times. The chain is built from TRBV4-1 and TRBJ2-1; 8 bases map to TRBD2. The J segment lost 2 bases and the V segment lost 4 bases, leaving 4 bases of the junction unmatched. Germline loops: CDR1 MGHRA, CDR2 YSYEKL. This CDR3 has 15 amino acids. CDR3 in amino acids: CASSPREGAYNEQFF. Here the CDR3 DNA reads TGCGCCAGCAGCCCACGGGAGGGGGCCTACAATGAGCAGTTCTTC.

The chain carries TRBV29-1 and TRBJ2-3; either TRBD1 or TRBD2 may fit D (5 bases each). This CDR3 comprises 11 residues. Germline assignment: CDR1 SQVTM and CDR2 ANQGSEA. The CDR3 reads CSWGVRGTQYF. Written as DNA, the CDR3 is TGCAGTTGGGGCGTCCGGGGTACGCAGTATTTT.

This clonotype was observed many times. The chain combines TRBV6-2 or TRBV6-3 with TRBJ2-1; 7 nucleotides agree with TRBD1. Germline loops: CDR1 MNHEY, CDR2 SVGEGT. The V gene end was trimmed by 2 bases and the J gene end by 2 bases; junction bases not matched to a gene: 3. CDR3 size: 15 residues. The CDR3 DNA is TGTGCCAGCAGTTACAACAGGGGACCCTACAATGAGCAGTTCTTC. This sequence encodes CASSYNRGPYNEQFF.

This sequence joins TRBV29-1 and TRBJ2-2; 7 nucleotides line up with TRBD1. Trimming cost V 4 bases and J 7 bases; bases outside gene matches: 9. CDR1 SQVTM and CDR2 ANQGSEA come from the germline V gene. The CDR3 has 14 amino acids. This chain's CDR3 is CSVAPHRDSGELFF. The CDR3 nucleotides are TGCAGCGTTGCCCCCCACCGGGACAGCGGGGAGCTGTTTTTT.

This clonotype was counted only a few times. The genes are TRBV2 and TRBJ2-2; D unclear. Trimming pared 4 bases from V and 7 bases from J, leaving 13 bases between. The germline V gene has CDR1 SNHLY and CDR2 FYNNEI. CDR3 length: 14 amino acids. The CDR3 bases are TGTGCCAGCAGTGCCGTAACGAGCCGCGGGGAGCTGTTTTTT. It encodes CASSAVTSRGELFF.

The rearrangement joins TRBV4-3 to TRBJ1-1; unclear D gene. This CDR3 contains 15 residues. V shed 4 bases and J shed 1 base, with 13 bases lying between them. Germline values: CDR1 LGHNA, CDR2 YSLEER. CDR3 in DNA: TGCGCCAGCAGCCGGGTATGGGTGAAGAACACTGAAGCTTTCTTT. Encoded protein: CASSRVWVKNTEAFF.

The chain uses TRBV10-3 and TRBJ1-4, with unresolved D. CDR3 size: 14 residues. From germline, CDR1 is ENHRY and CDR2 SYGVKD. The germline V and J ends were trimmed by 10 bases and 7 bases, with 19 bases remaining between them. The CDR3 DNA follows: TGTGCCACCCGTGCGGTCCCAGGTGGTGAAAAACTGTTTTTT. Its protein is CATRAVPGGEKLFF.

This clonotype was counted a single time. This sequence joins TRBV5-1 and TRBJ2-7, with D possibly matching TRBD1 (7 bases). Germline V lookup: CDR1 SGHRS, CDR2 YFSETQ. Trimming took off 7 bases at V and 2 bases at J, with 19 bases between the two ends. This CDR3 region has 15 residues. The CDR3 loop reads CASGEGGTVTYEQYF. In DNA, the CDR3 is TGCGCCAGCGGTGAAGGGGGGACAGTCACCTACGAGCAGTACTTC.

The sample holds many counts of this clonotype. The chain links TRBV4-3 to TRBJ2-5; either TRBD1 or TRBD2 may fit D (5 bases each). Germline-derived CDR1 and CDR2 are LGHNA and YSLEER. The CDR3 contains 17 residues. Trimming stripped 3 bases from V and 5 bases from J, with 22 bases between. The CDR3 protein is CASSQAPLGAGGETQYF. CDR3 DNA: TGCGCCAGCAGCCAGGCGCCCTTAGGGGCAGGAGGCGAGACCCAGTACTTC.

This chain links TRBV29-1 with TRBJ2-5; D not resolved. Germline loops: CDR1 SQVTM, CDR2 ANQGSEA. V dropped 0 bases and J dropped 3 bases, with 14 bases sitting between them. The CDR3 has 15 amino acids. The CDR3 protein is CSVEDHLGSEETQYF. The CDR3 DNA sequence: TGCAGCGTTGAAGATCACCTCGGGTCAGAAGAGACCCAGTACTTC.

At least ten counts were recorded for this clonotype. The genes are TRBV29-1 and TRBJ2-5; D not resolved. The germline V gene has CDR1 SQVTM and CDR2 ANQGSEA. Trimming took off 4 bases at V and 2 bases at J, with 20 bases between the two ends. This CDR3 comprises 16 residues. In DNA form, the CDR3 reads TGCAGCGTTGGGGGTGTAGACACCATAACGCAAGAGACCCAGTACTTC. It codes for CSVGGVDTITQETQYF.

This clonotype showed up many times. Here the CDR3 DNA reads TGTGCCAGCCACCGGGGACAGGACAATGAGCAGTTCTTC. Its protein is CASHRGQDNEQFF. This chain links TRBV6-1 with TRBJ2-1; 8 bases are shared with TRBD1. The V and J ends lost 8 bases and 5 bases, in that order; junction bases with no gene match: 5. The CDR3 covers 13 residues. In germline, CDR1 is MNHNS, CDR2 SASEGT.

V gene TRBV6-5 combines with J gene TRBJ1-2; D is perhaps TRBD1 (5 bases). In germline, CDR1 is MNHEY, CDR2 SVGAGI. V was clipped by 6 bases and J by 2 bases, with 10 bases between them. The CDR3 is 13 amino acids. The CDR3 reads CASSRDLNYGYTF. The CDR3 region has the DNA TGTGCCAGCAGCCGGGACTTAAACTATGGCTACACCTTC.

This clonotype was detected ten times or more. The chain is built from TRBV6-2 or TRBV6-3 and TRBJ2-1, with 10 bases fitting TRBD2. The ends lost 4 bases at V and 10 bases at J; junction bases unmatched: 1. This CDR3 spans 12 amino acids. Germline loops: CDR1 MNHEY, CDR2 SVGEGT. CDR3 residues: CASSWGLAEQFF. The CDR3 region has the DNA TGTGCCAGCAGTTGGGGACTAGCGGAGCAGTTCTTC.

This clonotype was found a few times. The chain couples TRBV18 to TRBJ2-5, with D perhaps matching TRBD2 (6 bases). The germline gives CDR1 KGHSH, CDR2 LQKENI. The CDR3 extends over 15 amino acids. Trimming removed 5 bases at V and 5 bases at J, with 18 bases between. CDR3 nucleotides: TGTGCCAGCTCATCGACGCCCGGGACTGAGGAGACCCAGTACTTC. This gives the protein CASSSTPGTEETQYF.